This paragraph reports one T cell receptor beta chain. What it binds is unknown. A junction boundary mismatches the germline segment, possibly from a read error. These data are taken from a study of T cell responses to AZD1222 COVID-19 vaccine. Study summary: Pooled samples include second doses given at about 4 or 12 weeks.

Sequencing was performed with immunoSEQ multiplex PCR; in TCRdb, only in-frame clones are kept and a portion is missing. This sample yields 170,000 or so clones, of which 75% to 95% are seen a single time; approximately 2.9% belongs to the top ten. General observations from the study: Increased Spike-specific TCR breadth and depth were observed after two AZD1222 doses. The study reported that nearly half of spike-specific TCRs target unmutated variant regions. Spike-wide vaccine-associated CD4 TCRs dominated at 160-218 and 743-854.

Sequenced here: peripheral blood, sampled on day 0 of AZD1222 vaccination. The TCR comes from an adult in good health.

The CDR3 protein is CAGSKTLAGNTGELFF. CDR3 in DNA: TGCGCCGGCAGCAAAACACTAGCGGGGAACACCGGGGAGCTGTTTTTT. The V call is TRBV5-1, the J call TRBJ2-2, with 9 nucleotides matching TRBD2. This CDR3 has 16 amino acids. Germline V gene data show CDR1 as SGHRS and CDR2 as YFSETQ.